This T cell receptor (beta chain) is drawn from a study of blood T cell repertoires in COVID-19. Here immunoSEQ multiplex PCR was the method, and the copy in TCRdb shows in-frame clones only, minus some. Of fewer than 60,000 clones detected, 78% appear once; the ten largest clones hold about 25%. CDR1 and CDR2 from the germline V gene are MDHEN and SYDVKM. This CDR3 region has 15 residues. V shed 3 bases, J shed 6 bases, and the junction held 6 bases outside the gene matches. The chain carries TRBV28 and TRBJ2-3; 10 nucleotides align to TRBD2. The sequence was obtained from a human donor in a cohort sampled during active COVID-19. The sample taken for sequencing was peripheral blood. The CDR3 coding sequence is TGTGCCAGCAGTTTCAGCGGGAGGGCCAGGGATACGCAGTATTTT. Translation: CASSFSGRARDTQYF.